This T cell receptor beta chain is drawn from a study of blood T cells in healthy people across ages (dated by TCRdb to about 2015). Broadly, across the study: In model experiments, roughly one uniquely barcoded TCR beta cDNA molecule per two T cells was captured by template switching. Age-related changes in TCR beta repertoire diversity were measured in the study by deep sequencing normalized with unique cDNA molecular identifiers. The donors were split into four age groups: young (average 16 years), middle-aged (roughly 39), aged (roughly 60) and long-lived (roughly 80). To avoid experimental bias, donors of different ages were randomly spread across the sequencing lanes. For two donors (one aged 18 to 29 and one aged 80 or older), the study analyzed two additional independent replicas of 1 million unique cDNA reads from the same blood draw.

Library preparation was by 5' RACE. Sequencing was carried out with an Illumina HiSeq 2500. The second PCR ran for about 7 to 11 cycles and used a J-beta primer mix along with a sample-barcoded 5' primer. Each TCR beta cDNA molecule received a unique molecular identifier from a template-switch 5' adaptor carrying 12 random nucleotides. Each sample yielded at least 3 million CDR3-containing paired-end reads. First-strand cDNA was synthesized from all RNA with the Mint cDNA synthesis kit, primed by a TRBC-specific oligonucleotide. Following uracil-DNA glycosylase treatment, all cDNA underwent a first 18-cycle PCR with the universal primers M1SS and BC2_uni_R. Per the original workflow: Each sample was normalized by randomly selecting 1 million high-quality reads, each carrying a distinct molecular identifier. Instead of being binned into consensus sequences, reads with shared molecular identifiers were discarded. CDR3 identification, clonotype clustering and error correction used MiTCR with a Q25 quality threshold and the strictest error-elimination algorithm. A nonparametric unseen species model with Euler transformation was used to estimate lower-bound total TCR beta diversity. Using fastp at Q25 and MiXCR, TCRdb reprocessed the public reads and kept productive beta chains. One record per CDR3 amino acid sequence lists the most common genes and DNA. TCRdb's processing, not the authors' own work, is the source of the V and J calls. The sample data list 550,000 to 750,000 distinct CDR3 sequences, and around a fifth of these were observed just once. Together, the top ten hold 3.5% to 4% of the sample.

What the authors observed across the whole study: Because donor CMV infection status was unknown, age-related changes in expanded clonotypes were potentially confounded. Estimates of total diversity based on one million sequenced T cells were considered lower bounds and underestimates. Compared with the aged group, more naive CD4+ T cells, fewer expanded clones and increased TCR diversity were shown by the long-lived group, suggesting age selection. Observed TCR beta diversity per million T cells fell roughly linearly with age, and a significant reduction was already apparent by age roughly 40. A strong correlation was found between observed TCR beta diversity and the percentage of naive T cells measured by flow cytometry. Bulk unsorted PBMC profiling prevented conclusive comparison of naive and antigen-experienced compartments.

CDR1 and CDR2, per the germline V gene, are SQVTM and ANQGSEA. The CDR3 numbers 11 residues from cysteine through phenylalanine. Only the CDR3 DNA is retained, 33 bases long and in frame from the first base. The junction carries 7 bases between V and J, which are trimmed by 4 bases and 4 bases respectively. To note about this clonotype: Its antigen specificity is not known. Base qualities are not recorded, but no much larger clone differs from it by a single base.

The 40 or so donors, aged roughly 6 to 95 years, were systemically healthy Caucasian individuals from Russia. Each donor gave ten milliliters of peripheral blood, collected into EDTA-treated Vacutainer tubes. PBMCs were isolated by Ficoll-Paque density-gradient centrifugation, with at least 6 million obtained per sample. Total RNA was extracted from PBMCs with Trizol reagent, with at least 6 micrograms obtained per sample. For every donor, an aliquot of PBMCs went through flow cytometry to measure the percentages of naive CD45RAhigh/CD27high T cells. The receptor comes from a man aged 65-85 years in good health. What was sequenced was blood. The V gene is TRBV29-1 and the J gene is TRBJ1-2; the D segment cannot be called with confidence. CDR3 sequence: CSVGNGYGYTF. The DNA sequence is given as TGCAGCGTTGGCAACGGCTATGGCTACACCTTC.